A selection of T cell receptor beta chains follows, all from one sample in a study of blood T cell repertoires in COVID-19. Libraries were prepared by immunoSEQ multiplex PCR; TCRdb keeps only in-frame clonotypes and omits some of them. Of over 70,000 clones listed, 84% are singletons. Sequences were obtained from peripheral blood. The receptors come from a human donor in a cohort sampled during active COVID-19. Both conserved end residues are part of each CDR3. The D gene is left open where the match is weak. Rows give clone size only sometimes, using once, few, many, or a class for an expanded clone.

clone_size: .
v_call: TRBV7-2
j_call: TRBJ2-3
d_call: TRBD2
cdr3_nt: TGTGCCAGCAGCCTAGCGGGGGGGCCCGGAGATACGCAGTATTTT
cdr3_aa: CASSLAGGPGDTQYF

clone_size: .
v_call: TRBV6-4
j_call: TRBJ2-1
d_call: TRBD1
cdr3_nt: TGTGCCAGCAAGGGACAGATTAACAATGAGCAGTTCTTC
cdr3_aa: CASKGQINNEQFF

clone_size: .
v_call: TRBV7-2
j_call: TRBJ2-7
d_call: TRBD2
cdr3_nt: TGTGCCAGCAGCTTAGCGGGACTAGCGGCGTTCGAGCAGTACTTC
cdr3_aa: CASSLAGLAAFEQYF

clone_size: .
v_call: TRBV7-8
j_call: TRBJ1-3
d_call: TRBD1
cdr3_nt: TGTGCCAGCAGCTTAACGGCCGTGGGACAGGTCTCTGGAAACACCATATATTTT
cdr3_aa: CASSLTAVGQVSGNTIYF

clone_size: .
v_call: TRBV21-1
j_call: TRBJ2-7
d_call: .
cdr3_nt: TGTGCCAGCAGCGAAGCACAGGACAGGCGGGTCTACGAGCAGTACTTC
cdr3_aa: CASSEAQDRRVYEQYF

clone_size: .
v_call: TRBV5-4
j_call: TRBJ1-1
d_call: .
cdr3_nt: TGTGCCAGCAGCTTCCCGGGGGGCCTCACTGAAGCTTTCTTT
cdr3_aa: CASSFPGGLTEAFF

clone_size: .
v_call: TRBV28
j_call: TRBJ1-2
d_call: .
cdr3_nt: TGTGCCAGCAGTTTATCCGGACACCTCAACTATGGCTACACCTTC
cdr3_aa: CASSLSGHLNYGYTF

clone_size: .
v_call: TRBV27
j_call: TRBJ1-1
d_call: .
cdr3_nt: TGTGCCAGCAGTTTTAGAACAGCCGCCGAAGCTTTCTTT
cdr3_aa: CASSFRTAAEAFF

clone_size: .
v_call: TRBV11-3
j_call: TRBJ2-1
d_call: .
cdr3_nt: TGTGCCAGCAATTTGGCGGGGGCCTCCTACAATGAGCAGTTCTTC
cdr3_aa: CASNLAGASYNEQFF

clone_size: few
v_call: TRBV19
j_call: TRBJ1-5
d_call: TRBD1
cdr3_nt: TGTGCCAGTAGTAACGGACAGGGCAAACAGCCCCAGCATTTT
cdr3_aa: CASSNGQGKQPQHF

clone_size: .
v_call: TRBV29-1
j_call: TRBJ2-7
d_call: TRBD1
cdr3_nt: TGCAGCGTTGAAGGCCTATGGGACAGGGGGCATAGCTCCTACGAGCAGTACTTC
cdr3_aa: CSVEGLWDRGHSSYEQYF

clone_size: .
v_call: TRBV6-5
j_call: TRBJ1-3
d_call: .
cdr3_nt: TGTGCCAGCACTCAGGGAGGGGCTGGAAACACCATATATTTT
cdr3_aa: CASTQGGAGNTIYF

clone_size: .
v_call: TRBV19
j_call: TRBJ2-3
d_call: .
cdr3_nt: TGTGCCAGTAGTATTGAGTGGGGGGAGCGACTTATAAATACGCAGTATTTT
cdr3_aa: CASSIEWGERLINTQYF

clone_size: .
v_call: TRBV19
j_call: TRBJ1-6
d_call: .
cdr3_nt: TGTGCCAGTAGTAACACAGGGTATAATTCACCCCTCCACTTT
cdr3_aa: CASSNTGYNSPLHF

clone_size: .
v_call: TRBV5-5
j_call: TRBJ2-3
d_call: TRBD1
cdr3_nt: TGTGCCAGCAGAAAGACAGGGGGCCAGTCCACAGATACGCAGTATTTT
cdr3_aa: CASRKTGGQSTDTQYF

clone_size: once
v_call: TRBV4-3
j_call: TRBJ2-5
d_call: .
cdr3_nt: TGCGCCAGCAGCCCCCCGGGGAGGGACAAAGAGACCCAGTACTTC
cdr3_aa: CASSPPGRDKETQYF